The sequence of this TCR beta chain was determined in a study of shared clonotypes between healthy human individuals. The study's findings and limits: The diversity represented, both genetic and in exposure history, was limited by few donors. An expected dependence of interdonor clonotype sharing on sequencing depth was noted.

Trimming stripped 1 base from V and 7 bases from J, with 10 bases between. The length of the CDR3 is 14 residues. Per germline, CDR1 LGHNA and CDR2 YSLEER. Those who donated, Caucasian adults without exception, all lived in Nashville, Tennessee. Worth noting for this clone: The antigen remains undetermined.

Libraries were prepared by immunoSEQ multiplex PCR; TCRdb keeps only in-frame clonotypes and omits some of them. Here the sample spans approximately 330,000 clones, 70% to 75% being singletons. This sequence was found in a man between 25 and 39 years old in good health. Sequenced input: memory CD4+ T cells sorted from blood. As to subset: CD45RA-negative fraction. The V gene is TRBV4-3, the J gene TRBJ1-4; maybe TRBD1 (5 bases). CDR3 nucleotides: TGCGCCAGCAGCCAAGTAGGGACGGGTGAAAAACTGTTTTTT. Translating gives CASSQVGTGEKLFF.